One sample yielded the 19 T cell receptor beta chains listed below, sequenced in a study of shared clonotypes between healthy human individuals. Here immunoSEQ multiplex PCR was the method, and the copy in TCRdb shows in-frame clones only, minus some. The sample holds hundreds of thousands of clones, 95% to 96% seen once. Naive CD8 cells lacked CD45RO and underwent positive selection for CCR7, leaving out terminally differentiated effector memory CD45RA+ cells. The sample taken for sequencing was naive CD8+ T cells sorted from blood. The receptors were gathered from a young woman in good health.

The J gene is TRBJ2-5, the V gene TRBV9, with D unclear. Trimming stripped 4 bases from V and 7 bases from J, with 26 bases between. This CDR3 is built from 17 residues. Per the germline V gene, CDR1 is SGDLS and CDR2 is YYNGEE. In DNA form, the CDR3 reads TGTGCCAGCAGCATTTCCCCCCACTGGACGGACGTAGTGACCCAGTACTTC. It yields the protein CASSISPHWTDVVTQYF. The variable domain in full, with the rest retrieved from reference TRBV9 and TRBJ2-5, is DSGVTQTPKHLITATGQRVTLRCSPRSGDLSVYWYQQSLDQGLQFLIQYYNGEERAKGNILERFSAQQFPDLHSELNLSSLELGDSALYFCASSISPHWTDVVTQYFGPGTRLLVL.

The rearrangement links TRBV7-2 to TRBJ1-4, with D possibly TRBD1 on 5 matching bases. Deletions cut 5 bases from V and 4 bases from J, with 14 bases between. The CDR3 contains 15 residues. Germline V gives CDR1 SGHTA, CDR2 FQGNSA. The CDR3 loop is CASSPGGVGNEKLFF. The CDR3 DNA sequence: TGTGCCAGCAGCCCTGGAGGGGTGGGTAATGAAAAACTGTTTTTT. Together with reference TRBV7-2 and TRBJ1-4, the CDR3 gives the full variable domain: GAGVSQSPSNKVTEKGKDVELRCDPISGHTALYWYRQSLGQGLEFLIYFQGNSAPDKSGLPSDRFSAERTGGSVSTLTIQRTQQEDSAVYLCASSPGGVGNEKLFFGSGTQLSVL.

The chain employs TRBV7-9 and TRBJ2-3; D tentatively reads TRBD1 or TRBD2 (5 bases each). Germline V CDR1 and CDR2: SEHNR, FQNEAQ (reference sequence). V was shortened by 3 bases and J by 0 bases, with 13 bases between the two germline ends. The length of the CDR3 is 16 residues. The CDR3 loop reads CASSLGTTASTDTQYF. The CDR3 DNA reads as TGTGCCAGCAGCTTGGGGACGACGGCTAGCACAGATACGCAGTATTTT.

In its sample, this clone was seen once. The rearrangement links TRBV28 to TRBJ2-2, with 7 bases aligning to TRBD2. Germline V lookup: CDR1 MDHEN, CDR2 SYDVKM. J gave up 9 bases and V 4 bases, and 8 bases lay outside the gene matches. The CDR3 sequence is 14 residues long. Here the CDR3 DNA reads TGTGCCAGCAGTTGGCGGGAGCGGCTGTGGGAGCTGTTTTTT. Translating gives CASSWRERLWELFF.

Remarks on this clone: Other DNA sequences in the same sample also yield this CDR3. The V and J genes are TRBV9 and TRBJ1-5; D remains unclear. This CDR3 has 14 residues. V was pared by 0 bases and J by 2 bases, with 6 bases between. Germline assignment: CDR1 SGDLS and CDR2 YYNGEE. This CDR3 reads CASSVDGGNQPQHF. In nucleotides, the CDR3 is TGTGCCAGCAGCGTAGATGGAGGCAATCAGCCCCAGCATTTT.

The chain uses TRBV11-2 and TRBJ2-7, with D perhaps TRBD2 (5 bases). This CDR3 has 13 residues. V dropped 4 bases and J dropped 0 bases, with 7 bases sitting between them. Germline V CDR1 and CDR2: SGHAT, FQNNGV. CDR3 sequence (DNA): TGTGCCAGCAGCTCGACTATCTCCTACGAGCAGTACTTC. Encoded protein: CASSSTISYEQYF.

V is TRBV9 and J is TRBJ2-6; D is possibly TRBD1 or TRBD2 (5 bases each). CDR1 is SGDLS and CDR2 is YYNGEE in the germline V gene. The CDR3 loop spans 16 amino acids. V was pared by 4 bases and J by 3 bases, with 14 bases between. CDR3 sequence: CASSRGPHSGANVLTF. The CDR3 bases are TGTGCCAGCAGCCGGGGACCCCACAGTGGGGCCAACGTCCTGACTTTC.

The chain carries TRBV29-1 and TRBJ2-1; perhaps TRBD2 as D (5 bases). The CDR3 covers 12 residues. Germline assignment: CDR1 SQVTM and CDR2 ANQGSEA. Trimming left V 6 bases short and J 3 bases short, with 9 bases between. Here the CDR3 DNA reads TGCAGCGTCGTTACTAGCTACAATGAGCAGTTCTTC. Translated, it gives CSVVTSYNEQFF.

The rearrangement joins TRBV10-3 to TRBJ2-1; TRBD2 aligns across 7 bases. This CDR3 is built from 18 residues. Germline V gives CDR1 ENHRY, CDR2 SYGVKD. J gave up 0 bases and V 6 bases, and 14 bases lay outside the gene matches. This CDR3 is CAISQTSARDSSYNEQFF. The CDR3 nucleotides are TGTGCCATCAGCCAAACTAGCGCCCGTGATTCCTCCTACAATGAGCAGTTCTTC.

The rearrangement joins TRBV6-1 to TRBJ2-7; D is ambiguous. CDR1 is MNHNS and CDR2 is SASEGT in the germline V gene. V lost 6 bases, J lost 3 bases, and 12 bases lay in between. The CDR3 is made up of 13 amino acids. The CDR3 bases are TGTGCCAGCAGCCCAGGTCTCCTCTACGAGCAGTACTTC. This gives the protein CASSPGLLYEQYF.

V usage is TRBV6-1 and J usage is TRBJ2-2, with D perhaps matching TRBD1 or TRBD2 (5 bases each). The length of the CDR3 is 11 residues. CDR1 and CDR2 (germline): MNHNS, SASEGT. With 11 bases removed from V and 6 bases from J, the gap between germline ends came to 10 bases. The CDR3 loop reads CAAGAAGELFF. DNA for the CDR3: TGTGCCGCCGGGGCGGCCGGGGAGCTGTTTTTT.

The chain recombines TRBV4-1 with TRBJ2-2, with a tentative D call TRBD2 (5 bases). This CDR3 is built from 16 residues. The germline V gene encodes CDR1 MGHRA and CDR2 YSYEKL. V was cut by 3 bases and J by 2 bases, with 13 bases left in between. The CDR3 protein is CASSHARGINTGELFF. The CDR3 DNA follows: TGCGCCAGCAGCCACGCCCGGGGAATTAACACCGGGGAGCTGTTTTTT.

This rearrangement joins TRBV10-1 to TRBJ1-1; weak D call: TRBD1 (5 bases). The CDR3 contains 17 residues. Germline-derived CDR1 and CDR2 are WNHNN and SYGVQD (reference sequence). V was clipped by 4 bases and J by 3 bases, with 21 bases between them. The CDR3 region is CASSGRVYGAKDTEAFF. In nucleotides, the CDR3 is TGCGCCAGCAGTGGGAGGGTATACGGGGCGAAGGACACTGAAGCTTTCTTT.

This clone appeared once. The chain has TRBV5-1 and TRBJ1-2; D is unresolved. The CDR3 has 15 residues. CDR1 SGHRS and CDR2 YFSETQ come from the germline V gene. The V end lost 4 bases, the J end lost 2 bases, and 15 bases lay between the germline ends. This CDR3 is CASSVGPDGNYGYTF. The CDR3 DNA sequence: TGCGCCAGCAGCGTAGGCCCGGACGGGAACTATGGCTACACCTTC.

The chain is built from TRBV11-2 and TRBJ2-1; 7 nucleotides agree with TRBD1. The CDR3 has 17 residues. The V and J ends lost 4 bases and 4 bases, in that order; junction bases with no gene match: 13. Germline CDR1 is SGHAT and CDR2 is FQNNGV. CDR3 loop: CASSWDRHLSGYNEQFF. As DNA, the CDR3 is TGTGCCAGCAGCTGGGACAGACATTTGTCGGGGTACAATGAGCAGTTCTTC.

The chain carries TRBV27 and TRBJ2-7; D gene uncertain. The CDR3 is 16 amino acids. V lost 2 bases, J lost 3 bases, and 17 bases lay in between. Germline-derived CDR1 and CDR2 are MNHEY and SMNVEV (reference sequence). DNA of the CDR3: TGTGCCAGCAGTTTACCCCGCCGTGAGGATAACTACGAGCAGTACTTC. Protein sequence: CASSLPRREDNYEQYF.

The rearrangement joins TRBV19 to TRBJ2-6; weak D call: TRBD2 (7 bases). Per germline, CDR1 LNHDA and CDR2 SQIVND (reference sequence). The CDR3 consists of 16 residues. Trimming stripped 8 bases from V and 4 bases from J, with 18 bases between. Here the CDR3 reads CASHTAAGAGANVLTF. CDR3 DNA: TGTGCCAGTCACACCGCCGCGGGGGCGGGGGCCAACGTCCTGACTTTC.

V gene TRBV27 combines with J gene TRBJ1-6, with D tentatively TRBD1 (5 bases). V was clipped by 5 bases and J by 7 bases, with 21 bases between them. Germline lookup yields CDR1 MNHEY and CDR2 SMNVEV (reference sequence). The CDR3 loop spans 17 amino acids. CDR3 coding DNA: TGTGCCAGCAGTCCTCAACGGGACCTAGCTACGAATTCACCCCTCCACTTT. Its translation is CASSPQRDLATNSPLHF.

V usage is TRBV27 and J usage is TRBJ2-1; D possibly corresponds to TRBD1 (5 bases). This CDR3 is 11 amino acids long. CDR1 and CDR2 (germline): MNHEY, SMNVEV (reference sequence). V lost 5 bases and J lost 6, with 5 bases in between. CDR3 nucleotides: TGTGCCAGCAGTGACAGCAATGAGCAGTTCTTC. As protein: CASSDSNEQFF.